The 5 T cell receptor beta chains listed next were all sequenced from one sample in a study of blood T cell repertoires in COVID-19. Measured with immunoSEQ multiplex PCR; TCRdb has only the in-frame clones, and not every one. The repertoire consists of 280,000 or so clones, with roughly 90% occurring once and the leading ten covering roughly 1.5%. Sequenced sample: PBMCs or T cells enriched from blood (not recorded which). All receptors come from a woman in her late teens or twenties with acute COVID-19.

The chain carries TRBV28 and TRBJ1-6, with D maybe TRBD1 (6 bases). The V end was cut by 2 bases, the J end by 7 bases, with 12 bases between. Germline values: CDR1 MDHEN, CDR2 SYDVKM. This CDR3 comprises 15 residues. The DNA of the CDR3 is TGTGCCAGCAGTTTACCGCAGGGGTGGAATTCACCCCTCCACTTT. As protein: CASSLPQGWNSPLHF.

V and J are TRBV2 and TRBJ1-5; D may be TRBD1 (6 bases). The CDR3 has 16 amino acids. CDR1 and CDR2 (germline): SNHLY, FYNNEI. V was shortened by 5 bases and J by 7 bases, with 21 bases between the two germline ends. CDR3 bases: TGTGCCAGCAGTTCGCAACAGGGTATGTCAGGACAGCCCCAGCATTTT. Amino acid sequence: CASSSQQGMSGQPQHF. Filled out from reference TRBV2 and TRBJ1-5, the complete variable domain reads EPEVTQTPSHQVTQMGQEVILRCVPISNHLYFYWYRQILGQKVEFLVSFYNNEISEKSEIFDDQFSVERPDGSNFTLKIRSTKLEDSAMYFCASSSQQGMSGQPQHFGDGTRLSIL.

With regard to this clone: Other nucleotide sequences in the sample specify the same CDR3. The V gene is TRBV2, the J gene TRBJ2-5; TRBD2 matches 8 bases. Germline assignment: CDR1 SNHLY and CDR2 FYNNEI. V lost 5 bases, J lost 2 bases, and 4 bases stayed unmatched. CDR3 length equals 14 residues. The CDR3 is CASSLTSAQETQYF. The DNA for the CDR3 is TGTGCCAGCAGTTTGACTAGCGCACAAGAGACCCAGTACTTC.

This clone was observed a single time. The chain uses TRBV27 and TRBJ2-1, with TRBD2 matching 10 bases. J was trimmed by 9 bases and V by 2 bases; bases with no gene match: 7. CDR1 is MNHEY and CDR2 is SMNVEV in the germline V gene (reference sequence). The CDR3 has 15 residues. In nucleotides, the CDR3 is TGTGCCAGCAGTTTACCGCCTAGCGGGAGCTCTGAGCAGTTCTTC. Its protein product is CASSLPPSGSSEQFF.

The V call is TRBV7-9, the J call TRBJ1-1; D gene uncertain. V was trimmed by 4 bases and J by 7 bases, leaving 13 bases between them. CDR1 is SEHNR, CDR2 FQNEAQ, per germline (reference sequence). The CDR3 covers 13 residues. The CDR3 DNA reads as TGTGCCAGCAGCTCCACCCCCGGGGATGAAGCTTTCTTT. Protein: CASSSTPGDEAFF.